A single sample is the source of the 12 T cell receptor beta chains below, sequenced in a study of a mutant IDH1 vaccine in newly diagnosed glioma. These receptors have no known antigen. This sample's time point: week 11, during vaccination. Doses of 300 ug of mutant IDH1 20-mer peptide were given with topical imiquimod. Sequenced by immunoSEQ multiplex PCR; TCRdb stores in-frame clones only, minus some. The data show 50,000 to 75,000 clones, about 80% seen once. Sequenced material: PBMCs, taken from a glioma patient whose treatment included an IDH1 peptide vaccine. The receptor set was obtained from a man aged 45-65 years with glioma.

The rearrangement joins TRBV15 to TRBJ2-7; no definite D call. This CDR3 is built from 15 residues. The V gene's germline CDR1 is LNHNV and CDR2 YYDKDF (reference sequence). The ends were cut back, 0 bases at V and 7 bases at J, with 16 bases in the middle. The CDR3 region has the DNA TGTGCCACCAGCAGAGATCCGGGCAGTAGTCTTGAGCAGTACTTC. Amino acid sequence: CATSRDPGSSLEQYF.

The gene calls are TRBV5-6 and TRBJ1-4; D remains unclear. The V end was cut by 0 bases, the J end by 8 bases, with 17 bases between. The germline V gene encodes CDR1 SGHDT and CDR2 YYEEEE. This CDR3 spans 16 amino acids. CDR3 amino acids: CASSLGANPSVEKLFF. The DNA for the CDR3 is TGTGCCAGCAGCTTGGGGGCTAACCCTTCTGTGGAAAAACTGTTTTTT.

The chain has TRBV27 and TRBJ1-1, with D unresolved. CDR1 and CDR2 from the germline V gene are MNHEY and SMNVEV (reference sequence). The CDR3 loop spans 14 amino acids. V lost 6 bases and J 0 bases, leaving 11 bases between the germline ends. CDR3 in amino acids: CASRTRVVNTEAFF. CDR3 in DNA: TGTGCCAGCAGGACCCGGGTCGTGAACACTGAAGCTTTCTTT.

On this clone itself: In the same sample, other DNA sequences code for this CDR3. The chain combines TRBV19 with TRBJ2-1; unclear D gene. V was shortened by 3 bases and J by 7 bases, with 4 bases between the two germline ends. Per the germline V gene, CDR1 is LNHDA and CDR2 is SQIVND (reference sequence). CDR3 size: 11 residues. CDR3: CASSIGNEQFF. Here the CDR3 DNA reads TGTGCCAGTAGTATCGGGAATGAGCAGTTCTTC.

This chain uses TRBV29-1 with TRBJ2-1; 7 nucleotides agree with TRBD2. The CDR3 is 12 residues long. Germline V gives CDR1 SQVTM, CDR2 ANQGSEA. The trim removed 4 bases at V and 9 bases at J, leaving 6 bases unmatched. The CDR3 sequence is CSVVSSGAEQFF. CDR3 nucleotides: TGCAGCGTTGTGTCTAGCGGAGCTGAGCAGTTCTTC.

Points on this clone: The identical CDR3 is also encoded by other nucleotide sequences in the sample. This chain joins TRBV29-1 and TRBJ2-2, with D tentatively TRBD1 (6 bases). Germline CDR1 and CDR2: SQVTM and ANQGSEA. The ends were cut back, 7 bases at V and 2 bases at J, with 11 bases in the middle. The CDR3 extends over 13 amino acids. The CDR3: CSAAGTNTGELFF. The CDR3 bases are TGCAGCGCTGCCGGGACAAACACCGGGGAGCTGTTTTTT.

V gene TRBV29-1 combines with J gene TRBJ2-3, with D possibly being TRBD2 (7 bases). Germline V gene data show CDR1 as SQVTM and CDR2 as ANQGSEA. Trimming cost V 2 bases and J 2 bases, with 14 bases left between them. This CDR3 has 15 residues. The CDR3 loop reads CSVERGALDTDTQYF. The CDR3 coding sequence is TGCAGCGTTGAACGGGGGGCGCTGGACACAGATACGCAGTATTTT.

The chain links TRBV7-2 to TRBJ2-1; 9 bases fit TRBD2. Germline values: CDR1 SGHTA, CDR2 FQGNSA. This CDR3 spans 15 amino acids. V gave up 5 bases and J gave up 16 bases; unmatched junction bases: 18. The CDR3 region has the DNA TGTGCCAGCAGCGCCAACCTAGGGGTTAGCGGGAGTGAATTCTTC. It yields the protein CASSANLGVSGSEFF.

The CDR3 region has the DNA TGTGCCAGCAGTGAAGGCGACAGGGACACCGGGGAGCTGTTTTTT. Its protein is CASSEGDRDTGELFF. The chain employs TRBV25-1 and TRBJ2-2; 7 nucleotides agree with TRBD1. Germline-derived CDR1 and CDR2 are MGHDK and SYGVNS. CDR3 length: 15 residues. The V and J ends lost 2 bases and 3 bases, in that order; junction bases with no gene match: 3.

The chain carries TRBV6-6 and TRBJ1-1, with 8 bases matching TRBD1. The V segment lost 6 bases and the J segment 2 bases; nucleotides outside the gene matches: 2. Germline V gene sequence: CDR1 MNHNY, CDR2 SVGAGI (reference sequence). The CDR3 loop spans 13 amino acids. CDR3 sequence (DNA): TGTGCCAGCAGGGGACAGGTTAACACTGAAGCTTTCTTT. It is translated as CASRGQVNTEAFF.

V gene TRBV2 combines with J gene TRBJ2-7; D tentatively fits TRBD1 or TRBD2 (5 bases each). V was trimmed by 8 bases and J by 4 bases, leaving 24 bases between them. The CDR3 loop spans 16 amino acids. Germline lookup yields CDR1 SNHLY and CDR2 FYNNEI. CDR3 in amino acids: CASAIGRDQKRYEQYF. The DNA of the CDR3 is TGTGCCAGCGCCATAGGCCGGGACCAAAAACGGTACGAGCAGTACTTC.

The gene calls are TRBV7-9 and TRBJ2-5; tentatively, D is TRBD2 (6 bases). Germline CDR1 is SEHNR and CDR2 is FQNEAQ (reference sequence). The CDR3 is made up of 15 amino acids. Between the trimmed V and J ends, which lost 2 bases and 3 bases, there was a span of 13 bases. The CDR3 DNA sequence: TGTGCCAGCAGCTTACTGGGTAGCGGCGAAGAGACCCAGTACTTC. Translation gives CASSLLGSGEETQYF.